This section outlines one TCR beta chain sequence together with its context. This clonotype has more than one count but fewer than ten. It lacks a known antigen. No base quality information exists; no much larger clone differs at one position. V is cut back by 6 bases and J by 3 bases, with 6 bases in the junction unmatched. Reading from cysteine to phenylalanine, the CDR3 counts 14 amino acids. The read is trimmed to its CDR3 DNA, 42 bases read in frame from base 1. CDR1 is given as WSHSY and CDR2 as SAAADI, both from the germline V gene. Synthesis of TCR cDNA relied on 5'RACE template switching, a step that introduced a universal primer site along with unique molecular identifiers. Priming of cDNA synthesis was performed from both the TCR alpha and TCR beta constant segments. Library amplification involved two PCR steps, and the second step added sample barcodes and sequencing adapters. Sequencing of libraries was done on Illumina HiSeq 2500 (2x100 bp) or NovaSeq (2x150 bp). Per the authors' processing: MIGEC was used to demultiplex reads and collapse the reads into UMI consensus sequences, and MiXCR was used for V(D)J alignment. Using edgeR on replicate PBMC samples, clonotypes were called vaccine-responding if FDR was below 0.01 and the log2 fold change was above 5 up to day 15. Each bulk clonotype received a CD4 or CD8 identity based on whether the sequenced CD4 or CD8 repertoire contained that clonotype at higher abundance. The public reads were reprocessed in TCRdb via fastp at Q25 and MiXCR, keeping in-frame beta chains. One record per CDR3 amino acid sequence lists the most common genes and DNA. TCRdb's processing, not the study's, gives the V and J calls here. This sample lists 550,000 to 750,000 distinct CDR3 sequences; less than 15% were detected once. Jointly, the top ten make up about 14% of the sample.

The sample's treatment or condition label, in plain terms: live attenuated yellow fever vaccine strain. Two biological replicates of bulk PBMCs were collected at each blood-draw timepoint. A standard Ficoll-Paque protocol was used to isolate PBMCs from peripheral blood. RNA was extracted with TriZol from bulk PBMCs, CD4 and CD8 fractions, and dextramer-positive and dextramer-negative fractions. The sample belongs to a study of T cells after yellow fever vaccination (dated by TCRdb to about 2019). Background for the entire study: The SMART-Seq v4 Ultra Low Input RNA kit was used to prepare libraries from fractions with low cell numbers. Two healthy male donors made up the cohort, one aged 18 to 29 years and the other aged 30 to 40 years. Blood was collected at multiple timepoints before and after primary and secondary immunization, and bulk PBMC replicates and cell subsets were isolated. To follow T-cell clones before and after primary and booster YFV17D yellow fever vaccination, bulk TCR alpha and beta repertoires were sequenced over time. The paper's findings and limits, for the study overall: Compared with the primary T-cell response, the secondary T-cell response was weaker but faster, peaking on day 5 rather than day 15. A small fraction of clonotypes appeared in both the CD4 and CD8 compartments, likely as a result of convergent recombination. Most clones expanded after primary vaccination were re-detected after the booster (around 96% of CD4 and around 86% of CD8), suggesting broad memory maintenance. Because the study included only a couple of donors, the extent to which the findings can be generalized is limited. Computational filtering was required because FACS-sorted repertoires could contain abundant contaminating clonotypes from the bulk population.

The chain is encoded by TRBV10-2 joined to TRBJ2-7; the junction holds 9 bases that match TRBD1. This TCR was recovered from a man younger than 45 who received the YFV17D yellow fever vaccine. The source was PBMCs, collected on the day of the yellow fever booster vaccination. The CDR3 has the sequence CASRAGQGIYEQYF. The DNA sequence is TGCGCCAGCAGAGCGGGACAGGGAATCTACGAGCAGTACTTC.